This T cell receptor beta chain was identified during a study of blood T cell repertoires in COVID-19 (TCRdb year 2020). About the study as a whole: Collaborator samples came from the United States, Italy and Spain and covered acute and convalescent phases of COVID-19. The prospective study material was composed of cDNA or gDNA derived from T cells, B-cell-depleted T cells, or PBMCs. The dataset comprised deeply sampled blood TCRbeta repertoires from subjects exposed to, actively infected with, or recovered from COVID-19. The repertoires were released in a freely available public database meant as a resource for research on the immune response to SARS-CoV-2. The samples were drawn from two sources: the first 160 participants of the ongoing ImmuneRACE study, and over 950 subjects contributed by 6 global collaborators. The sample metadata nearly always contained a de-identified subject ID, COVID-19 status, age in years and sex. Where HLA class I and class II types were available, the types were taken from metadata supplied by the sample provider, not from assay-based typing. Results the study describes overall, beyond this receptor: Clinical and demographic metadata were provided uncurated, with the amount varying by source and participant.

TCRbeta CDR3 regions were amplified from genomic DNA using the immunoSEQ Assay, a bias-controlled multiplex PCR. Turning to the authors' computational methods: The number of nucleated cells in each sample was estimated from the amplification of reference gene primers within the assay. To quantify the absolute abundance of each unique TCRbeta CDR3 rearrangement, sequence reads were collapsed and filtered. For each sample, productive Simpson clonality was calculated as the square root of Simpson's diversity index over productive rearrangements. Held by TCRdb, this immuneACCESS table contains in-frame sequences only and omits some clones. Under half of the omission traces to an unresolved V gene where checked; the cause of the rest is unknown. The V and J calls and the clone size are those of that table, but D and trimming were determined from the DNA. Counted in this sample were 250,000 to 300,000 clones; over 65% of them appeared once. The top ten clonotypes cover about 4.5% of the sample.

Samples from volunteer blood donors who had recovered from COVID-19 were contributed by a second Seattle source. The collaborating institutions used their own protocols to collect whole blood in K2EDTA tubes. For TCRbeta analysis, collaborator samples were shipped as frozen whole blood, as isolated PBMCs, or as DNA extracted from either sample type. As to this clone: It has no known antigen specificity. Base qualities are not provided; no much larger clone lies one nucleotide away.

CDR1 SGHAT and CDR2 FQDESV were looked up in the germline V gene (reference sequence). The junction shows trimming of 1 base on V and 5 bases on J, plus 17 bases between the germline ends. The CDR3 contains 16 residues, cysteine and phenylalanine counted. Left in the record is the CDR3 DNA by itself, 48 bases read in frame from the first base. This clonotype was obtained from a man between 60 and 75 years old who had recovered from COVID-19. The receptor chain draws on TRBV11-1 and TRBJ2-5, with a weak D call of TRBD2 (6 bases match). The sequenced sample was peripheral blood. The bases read TGTGCCAGCAGCTTAGAAGTCGTGGGAGGAGTGGAGACCCAGTACTTC. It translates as CASSLEVVGGVETQYF.